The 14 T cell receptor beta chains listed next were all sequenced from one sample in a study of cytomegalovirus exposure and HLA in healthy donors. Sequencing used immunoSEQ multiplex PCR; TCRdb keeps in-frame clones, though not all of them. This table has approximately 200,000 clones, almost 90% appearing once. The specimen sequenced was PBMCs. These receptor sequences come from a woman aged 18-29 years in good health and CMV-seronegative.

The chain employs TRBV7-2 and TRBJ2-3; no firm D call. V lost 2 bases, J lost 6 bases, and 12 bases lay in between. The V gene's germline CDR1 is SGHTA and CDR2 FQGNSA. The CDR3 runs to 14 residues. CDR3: CASSLRSGGDTQYF. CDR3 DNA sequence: TGTGCCAGCAGCTTAAGGTCGGGTGGGGATACGCAGTATTTT.

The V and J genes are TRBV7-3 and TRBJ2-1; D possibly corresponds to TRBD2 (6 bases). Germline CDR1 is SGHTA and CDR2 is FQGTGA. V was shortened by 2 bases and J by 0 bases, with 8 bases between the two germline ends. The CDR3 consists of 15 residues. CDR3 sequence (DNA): TGTGCCAGCAGCTTATCCGGGAGCTCCTACAATGAGCAGTTCTTC. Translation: CASSLSGSSYNEQFF. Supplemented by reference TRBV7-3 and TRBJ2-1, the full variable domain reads GAGVSQTPSNKVTEKGKYVELRCDPISGHTALYWYRQSLGQGPEFLIYFQGTGAADDSGLPNDRFFAVRPEGSVSTLKIQRTERGDSAVYLCASSLSGSSYNEQFFGPGTRLTVL.

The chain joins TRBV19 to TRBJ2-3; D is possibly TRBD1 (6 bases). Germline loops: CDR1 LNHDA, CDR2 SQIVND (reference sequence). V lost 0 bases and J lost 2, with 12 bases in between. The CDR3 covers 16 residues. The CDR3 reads CASSIEGAQFTDTQYF. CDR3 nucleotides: TGTGCCAGTAGTATAGAGGGGGCACAATTCACAGATACGCAGTATTTT.

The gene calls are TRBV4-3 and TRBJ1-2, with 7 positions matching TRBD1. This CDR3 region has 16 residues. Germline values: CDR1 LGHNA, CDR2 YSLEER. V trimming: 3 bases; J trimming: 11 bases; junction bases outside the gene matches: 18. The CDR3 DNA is TGCGCCAGCAGCCATTACCGGGACAGCCTCATTTTTACGTACACCTTC. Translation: CASSHYRDSLIFTYTF.

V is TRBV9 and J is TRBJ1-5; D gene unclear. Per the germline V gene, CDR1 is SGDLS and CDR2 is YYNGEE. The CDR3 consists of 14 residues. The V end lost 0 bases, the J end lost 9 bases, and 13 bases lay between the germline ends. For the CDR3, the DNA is TGTGCCAGCAGCGTAGACACCACGGGTTGGCCCCAGCATTTT. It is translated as CASSVDTTGWPQHF.

DNA of the CDR3: TGTGCCAGCAGTGAACAGGGGGCATTGAGCACCGGGGAGCTGTTTTTT. Amino acid sequence: CASSEQGALSTGELFF. The V and J genes are TRBV27 and TRBJ2-2; 9 positions match TRBD1. This CDR3 contains 16 residues. The ends lost 5 bases at V and 4 bases at J; junction bases unmatched: 8. Germline-derived CDR1 and CDR2 are MNHEY and SMNVEV (reference sequence).

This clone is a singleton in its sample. The CDR3 is CASSEVGLEGQGTDEQFF. DNA for the CDR3: TGTGCCAGCAGCGAGGTAGGACTAGAGGGACAGGGGACCGATGAGCAGTTCTTC. The rearrangement links TRBV5-6 to TRBJ2-1; 10 bases are a match to TRBD1. Germline V gene lookup returns CDR1 SGHDT and CDR2 YYEEEE. V shed 4 bases and J 8 bases; nucleotides not matched to a gene: 18. This CDR3 region has 18 residues.

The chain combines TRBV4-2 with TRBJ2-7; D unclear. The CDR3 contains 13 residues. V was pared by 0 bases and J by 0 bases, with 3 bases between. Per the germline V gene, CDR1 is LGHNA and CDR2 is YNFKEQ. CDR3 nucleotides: TGTGCCAGCAGCCAAGACATCTCCTACGAGCAGTACTTC. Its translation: CASSQDISYEQYF.

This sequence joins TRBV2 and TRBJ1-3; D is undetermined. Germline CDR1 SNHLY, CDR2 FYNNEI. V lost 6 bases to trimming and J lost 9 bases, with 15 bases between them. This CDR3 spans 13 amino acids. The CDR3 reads CASRGIGASTIYF. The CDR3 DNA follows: TGTGCCAGCAGAGGTATAGGCGCTAGCACCATATATTTT.

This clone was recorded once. CDR3 in amino acids: CASSPTRDRGNQPQHF. DNA of the CDR3: TGTGCCAGTAGTCCCACCAGGGACAGAGGCAATCAGCCCCAGCATTTT. V gene TRBV19 combines with J gene TRBJ1-5; 7 nucleotides align to TRBD1. Losses at the gene ends were 5 bases for V and 2 bases for J; bases not matched to a gene: 9. Looked up from germline, CDR1 is LNHDA and CDR2 is SQIVND (reference sequence). There are 16 residues in the CDR3. The full variable domain, rest sourced from reference TRBV19 and TRBJ1-5, is DGGITQSPKYLFRKEGQNVTLSCEQNLNHDAMYWYRQDPGQGLRLIYYSQIVNDFQKGDIAEGYSVSREKKESFPLTVTSAQKNPTAFYLCASSPTRDRGNQPQHFGDGTRLSIL.

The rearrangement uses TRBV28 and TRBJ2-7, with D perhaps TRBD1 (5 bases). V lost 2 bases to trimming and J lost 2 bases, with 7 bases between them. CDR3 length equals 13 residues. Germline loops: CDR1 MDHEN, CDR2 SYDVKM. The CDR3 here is CASSLGAPYEQYF. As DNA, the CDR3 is TGTGCCAGCAGTTTAGGGGCCCCCTACGAGCAGTACTTC.

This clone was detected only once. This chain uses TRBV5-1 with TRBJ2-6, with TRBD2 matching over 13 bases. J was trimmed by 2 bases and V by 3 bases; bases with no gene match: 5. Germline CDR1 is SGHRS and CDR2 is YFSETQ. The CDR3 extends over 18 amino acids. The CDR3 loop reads CASSYWGTSGTGANVLTF. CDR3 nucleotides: TGCGCCAGCAGCTATTGGGGGACTAGCGGGACTGGGGCCAACGTCCTGACTTTC.

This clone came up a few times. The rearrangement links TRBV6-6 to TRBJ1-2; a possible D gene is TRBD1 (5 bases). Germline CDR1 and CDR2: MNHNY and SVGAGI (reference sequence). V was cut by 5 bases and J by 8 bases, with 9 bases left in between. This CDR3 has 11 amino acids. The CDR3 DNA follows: TGTGCCAGCAGTCTTCGGACAGGCTACACCTTC. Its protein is CASSLRTGYTF.

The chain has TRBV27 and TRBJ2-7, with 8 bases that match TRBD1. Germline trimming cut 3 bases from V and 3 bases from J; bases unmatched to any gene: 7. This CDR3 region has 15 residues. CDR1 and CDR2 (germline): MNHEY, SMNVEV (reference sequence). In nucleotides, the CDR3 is TGTGCCAGCAGTTTTGGGACAGGAGGGAACTACGAGCAGTACTTC. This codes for CASSFGTGGNYEQYF.